Detailed here is one TCR beta chain. The target antigen is unknown. The junction had 4 bases not matched to a gene; V was cut back by 5 bases and J by 6 bases. The CDR3 covers 13 residues. Germline V lookup: CDR1 SGHAT, CDR2 FQNNGV. These data come from a study of blood T cells in healthy people across ages. Study-wide background: Template-switching capture recovered about one barcoded beta molecule per two T cells. Study observations and caveats: Across the age range, TCR beta diversity per million T cells fell in a roughly linear way. Because sorting was not performed, PBMCs prevented conclusive naive versus antigen-experienced comparison.

The authors extracted at least 6 micrograms of total RNA per sample. Together with a sample-barcoded 5' primer, a J-beta primer mix was included in a second PCR lasting 7 to 11 cycles. TCRdb re-called the 5' RACE reads through MiXCR, storing one row per CDR3 protein. The repertoire includes approximately 810,000 distinct CDR3 sequences, 36% of them detected once, and 10% to 15% sits in the top ten. V and J are TRBV11-2 and TRBJ2-1, with 7 nucleotides matching TRBD2. Source material: blood. The sequence came from a man younger than 35 in good health. CDR3 amino acids: CASSQTSSNEQFF. CDR3 in DNA: TGTGCCAGCAGCCAGACTAGCAGCAATGAGCAGTTCTTC.